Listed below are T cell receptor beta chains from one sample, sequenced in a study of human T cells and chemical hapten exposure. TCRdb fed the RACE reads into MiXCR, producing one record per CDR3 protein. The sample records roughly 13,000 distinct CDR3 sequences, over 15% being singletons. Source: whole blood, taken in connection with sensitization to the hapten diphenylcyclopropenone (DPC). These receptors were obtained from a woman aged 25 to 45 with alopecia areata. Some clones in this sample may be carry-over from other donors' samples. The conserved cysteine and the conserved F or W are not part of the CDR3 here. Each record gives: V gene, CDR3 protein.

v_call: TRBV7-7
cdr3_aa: ASRPAGLNTEAF

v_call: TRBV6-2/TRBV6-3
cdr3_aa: ASSNLGTGSYGYT

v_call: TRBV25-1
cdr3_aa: ASSYKTDTQY

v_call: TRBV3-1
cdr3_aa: ASSRQGSGELF

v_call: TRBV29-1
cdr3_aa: SAEKGGDEQY

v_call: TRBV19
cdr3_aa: ASSDRGTFQETQY

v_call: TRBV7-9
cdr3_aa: ASRQANYGYT

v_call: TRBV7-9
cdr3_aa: ASSPLMTGNYGYT

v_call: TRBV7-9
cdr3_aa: ASSVGGSSTDTQY

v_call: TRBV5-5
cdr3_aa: ASTLTGAVSNTEAF

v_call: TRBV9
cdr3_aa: ASSTNEDTQY

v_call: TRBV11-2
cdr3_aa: ASSGRRLVSDTQY

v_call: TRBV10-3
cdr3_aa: AISQGFMDGYT

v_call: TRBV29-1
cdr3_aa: SVSGPVLY

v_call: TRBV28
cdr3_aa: ASSSLTGWPDTQY

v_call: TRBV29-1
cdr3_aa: SVGGRVGTEAF

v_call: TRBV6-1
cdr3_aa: ASSAVRGSLDTQY

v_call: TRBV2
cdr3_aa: ASSVLGSSYNSPLH

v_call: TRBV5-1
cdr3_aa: ASRPGYRNYGYT

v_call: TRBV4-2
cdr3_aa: ASSQSRVYYNEQF

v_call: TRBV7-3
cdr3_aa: ASSLKQGTYNEQF

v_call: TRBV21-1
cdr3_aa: ASSQPDTGGVYGYT

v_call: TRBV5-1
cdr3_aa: ASRLGASYGYT

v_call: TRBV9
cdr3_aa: ASSVEVPDTQY

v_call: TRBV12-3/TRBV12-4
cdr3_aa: ASSLIKGGRYEQY

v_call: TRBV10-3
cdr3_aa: AISQHTGPSGNTIY

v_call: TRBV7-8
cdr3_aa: ASSLVLANEQF

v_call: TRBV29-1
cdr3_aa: SVEGAELEQY

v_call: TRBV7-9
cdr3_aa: ASQLGAYNEQF

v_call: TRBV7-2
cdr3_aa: ASWDRGGYT

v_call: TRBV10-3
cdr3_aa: AISDYGGGQH

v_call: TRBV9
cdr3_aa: ASSVERSSYNEQF

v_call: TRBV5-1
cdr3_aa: ASSSTGPNEKLF

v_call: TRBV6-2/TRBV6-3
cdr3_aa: ASSYPLTSGAYNEQF

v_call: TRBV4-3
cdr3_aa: ASSQVERDYNEQF

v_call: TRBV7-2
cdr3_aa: ASSEQVVGEKLF

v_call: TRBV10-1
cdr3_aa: ASSESEDRGEKLF

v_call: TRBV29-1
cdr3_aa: SVEDGRREQY

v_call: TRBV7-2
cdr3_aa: ASSLRTGGYTGELF

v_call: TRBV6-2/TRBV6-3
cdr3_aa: ASSYSTSSRGNTIY

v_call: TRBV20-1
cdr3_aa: SASGRAGTDTQY